The TCR beta chain under discussion was sequenced for a study of shared clonotypes between healthy human individuals. Sequenced by immunoSEQ multiplex PCR; TCRdb stores in-frame clones only, minus some. The repertoire holds 1.6 million or so clones, with approximately 98.5% as singletons. This CDR3 is 18 amino acids long. The V and J ends lost 0 bases and 7 bases, in that order; junction bases with no gene match: 11. Germline V lookup: CDR1 GTSNPN, CDR2 SVGIG (reference sequence). The source of this sequence is a man under 40 in good health. The sequencing input was naive CD4+ T cells sorted from blood. As to subset: CD45RA+ positively selected. The genes are TRBV30 and TRBJ2-2; 13 nucleotides line up with TRBD2. Here the CDR3 DNA reads TGTGCCTGGAGTGTCACCCGGACTAGCGGGAGTGGTGGCGGGGAGCTGTTTTTT. It encodes CAWSVTRTSGSGGGELFF.